The TCR beta chain under discussion was sequenced for a study of early T cells in non-severe SARS-CoV-2 infection (dated by TCRdb to 2020 to 2022). Describing the broader study: Because TCR sequencing was done on bulk RNA from unsorted whole blood, the alpha and beta chains could not be paired. The investigation overall reported the following: Matching against VDJdb was skewed toward anti-spike CD8 responses, likely underestimated virus-specific expansions, and missed private and CD4 specificities.

Set within a cohort of healthcare workers in London, UK, this nested case-control study involved weekly PCR testing of nasopharyngeal swabs along with blood sampling. Healthcare workers were recruited between 23 and 31 March 2020, during the week of the UK lockdown, and were followed weekly for up to about 15 weeks. Worth noting for this clonotype: The antigen this receptor binds is unknown. At one end, the junction sequence differs from germline, possibly due to a read error.

Receptor libraries were prepared by 5' RACE. The data were produced on a NextSeq 500. In the TCR library protocol, unique molecular identifiers were attached to individual cDNA molecules to correct for PCR bias and sequencing error. Both TCR alpha and beta chains were sequenced, and tight co-correlation was observed between alpha and beta sequence abundances in each sample. In the original analysis: Decombinator V4 was used to annotate the V gene, J gene and CDR3 of the TCR sequences. TCRs were defined as expanded if a significant change between any two time points was detected under a Poisson model with p below 0.0001. TCR abundances were normalised to the total number of TCRs sequenced per sample and expressed as counts per million. VDJdb, accessed on 1 November 2021, was searched for TCRs annotated for CMV, EBV and SARS-CoV-2, and TCRs annotated for more than one antigen were excluded. The raw public data were reprocessed by TCRdb itself: fastp quality trimming at Q25, MiXCR clonotype calling, in-frame beta chains only. Identical CDR3 proteins give one entry, which carries the most common genes and DNA. TCRdb's processing, not the authors', yielded these V and J calls. The sample table shows approximately 50,000 distinct CDR3 sequences, and more than 9.5% are seen once. Of the sample, 13% falls within the top ten clones.

This receptor was obtained from an adult who was a healthcare worker with PCR-confirmed SARS-CoV-2 infection or an uninfected control (not recorded which). The sample was whole blood.

The CDR3 reads CGSSKNPGLGSSGANVLTF. Read as DNA, the sequence is TGTGGCAGCAGCAAAAATCCGGGACTTGGATCCTCTGGGGCCAACGTCCTGACTTTC. The rearranged chain carries TRBV12-3 or TRBV12-4 and TRBJ2-6, and perhaps TRBD2 as D gene, on 6 matching bases. Reading from cysteine to phenylalanine, the CDR3 counts 19 amino acids. The kept DNA is CDR3 alone, 57 bases in frame from the first base.